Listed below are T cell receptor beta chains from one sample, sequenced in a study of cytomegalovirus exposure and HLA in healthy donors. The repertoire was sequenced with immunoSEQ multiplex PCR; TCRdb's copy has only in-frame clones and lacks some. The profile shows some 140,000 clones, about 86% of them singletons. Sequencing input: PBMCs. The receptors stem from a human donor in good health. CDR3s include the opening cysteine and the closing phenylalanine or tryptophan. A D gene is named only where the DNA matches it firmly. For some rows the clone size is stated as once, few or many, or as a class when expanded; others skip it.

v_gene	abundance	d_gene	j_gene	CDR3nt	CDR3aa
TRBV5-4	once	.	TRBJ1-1	TGTGCCAGCAGGGCCCCCCAGGATTACACTGAAGCTTTCTTT	CASRAPQDYTEAFF
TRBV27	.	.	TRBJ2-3	TGTGCCAGCAGTCTATCCGTCACAGATACGCAGTATTTT	CASSLSVTDTQYF
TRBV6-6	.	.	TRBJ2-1	TGTGCCAGCACCTCTGAGGCAGTTGAGCAGTTCTTC	CASTSEAVEQFF
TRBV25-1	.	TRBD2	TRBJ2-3	TGTGCCAGCAGTGAATCCCAAGTATCAGCGGGGAATTCAGATACGCAGTATTTT	CASSESQVSAGNSDTQYF
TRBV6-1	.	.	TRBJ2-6	TGTGCCAGCAGTGCCATCTCTGGGGCCAACGTCCTGACTTTC	CASSAISGANVLTF
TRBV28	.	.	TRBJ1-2	TGTGCCAGCAGTTTTGGCGACGGTCGAAACTATCTTCTTTATGGCTACACCTTC	CASSFGDGRNYLLYGYTF
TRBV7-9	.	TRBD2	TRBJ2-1	TGTGCCAGCAGCTTACTTTCCAGCGGGAGTAGAAATGAGCAGTTCTTC	CASSLLSSGSRNEQFF
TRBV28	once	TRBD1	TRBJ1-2	TGTGCCAGCAGTCTCCGGACAGGGGTTACGGGCTACACCTTC	CASSLRTGVTGYTF
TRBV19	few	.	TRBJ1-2	TGTGCCAGTAGCTACCAGGGGTACGGCTATGGCTACACCTTC	CASSYQGYGYGYTF
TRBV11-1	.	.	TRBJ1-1	TGTGCCAGCAGCTTAGGACAGAAGAACACTGAAGCTTTCTTT	CASSLGQKNTEAFF
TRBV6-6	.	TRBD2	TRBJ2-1	TGTGCCAGCAGTCCCACTAGCGCCGCCTACAATGAGCAGTTCTTC	CASSPTSAAYNEQFF
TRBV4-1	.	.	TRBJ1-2	TGCGCCAGCAGCCAAGTCCTAAGGGGGGGAGGGGGCTATGGCTACACCTTC	CASSQVLRGGGGYGYTF
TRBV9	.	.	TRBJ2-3	TGTGCCAGCAGCGCCACAGGGACAGATACGCAGTATTTT	CASSATGTDTQYF
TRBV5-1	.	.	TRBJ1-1	TGCGCCAGCAGCTTAGGCCCGGGGGGGCGGGGCACTGAAGCTTTCTTT	CASSLGPGGRGTEAFF
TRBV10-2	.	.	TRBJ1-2	TGCGCCAGCAGTCGTCAGGTCGTAGACTATGGCTACACCTTC	CASSRQVVDYGYTF
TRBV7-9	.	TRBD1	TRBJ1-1	TGTGCCAGCAGCTTAAGGGACAGGAGAGACACTGAAGCTTTCTTT	CASSLRDRRDTEAFF
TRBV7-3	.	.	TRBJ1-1	TGTGCCAGCAGCTCCTCAGGTACCCTGAACACTGAAGCTTTCTTT	CASSSSGTLNTEAFF
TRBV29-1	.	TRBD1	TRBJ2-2	TGCAGCGCCAAGGACAGGACGAACACCGGGGAGCTGTTTTTT	CSAKDRTNTGELFF
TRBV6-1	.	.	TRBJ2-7	TGTGCCAGCAGTGCTTTCACTAGCTCGTTCTACGAGCAGTACTTC	CASSAFTSSFYEQYF
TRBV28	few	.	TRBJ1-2	TGTGCCAGCAGTTTAGCGGGGGCTAACTATGGCTACACCTTC	CASSLAGANYGYTF
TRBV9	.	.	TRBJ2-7	TGTGCCAGCAGCGTAGATGACAGCGTCCGAACCTACGAGCAGTACTTC	CASSVDDSVRTYEQYF
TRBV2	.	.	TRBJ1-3	TGTGCCAGCAGTCTAGTATGGCTGGCTGGAAACACCATATATTTT	CASSLVWLAGNTIYF
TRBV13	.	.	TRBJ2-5	TGTGCCAGCAGCTTTGAGGTGGATTACGGGACCCAGTACTTC	CASSFEVDYGTQYF
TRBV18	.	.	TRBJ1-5	TGTGCCAGCTCCAAAGGGGGGGCCAGCAATCAGCCCCAGCATTTT	CASSKGGASNQPQHF
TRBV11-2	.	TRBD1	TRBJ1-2	TGTGCCAGCAGCTTACGAGGACAGGGGGCATATGGCTACACCTTC	CASSLRGQGAYGYTF